This T cell receptor beta chain emerged from a study of Ad26.COV2.S vaccination and SARS-CoV-2 variants. Study findings and constraints: Total T cell responses may have been underestimated by the TCR breadth and depth analyses. Those who received the vaccine showed greater spike-specific TCR breadth than those given placebo.

On this clone itself: Antigen unknown.

Trimming removed 1 base from V and 7 bases from J; junction bases left unmatched: 12. This CDR3 has 18 residues. Germline loops: CDR1 LGHNA, CDR2 YSLEER. Only in-frame clones appear in the TCRdb table, and some are missing; sequencing was by immunoSEQ multiplex PCR. The data show about 410,000 clones, with approximately 91% seen just once and approximately 3.7% held by the top ten. Documented treatment: roughly 18 received Ad26.COV2.S at low or high dose, single or two shots; roughly five received placebo; per-sample allocation not given. It was on day 63 after the first vaccine or placebo injection that samples were taken. A Boston adult aged 18-55 years was the donor. An Ad26 vector expressing Wuhan-strain SARS-CoV-2 spike constituted the vaccine.

The clonotype was recovered from a person aged 18-60 years who received the Ad26.COV2.S COVID-19 vaccine or a placebo. The source was peripheral blood, collected in a trial of Ad26.COV2.S vaccine versus placebo. The V call is TRBV4-3, the J call TRBJ2-1; TRBD1 aligns across 11 bases. The CDR3 DNA reads TGCGCCAGCAGCCAAGTGTTACTACGGGACAGGGGGTATAATGAGCAGTTCTTC. Protein: CASSQVLLRDRGYNEQFF.